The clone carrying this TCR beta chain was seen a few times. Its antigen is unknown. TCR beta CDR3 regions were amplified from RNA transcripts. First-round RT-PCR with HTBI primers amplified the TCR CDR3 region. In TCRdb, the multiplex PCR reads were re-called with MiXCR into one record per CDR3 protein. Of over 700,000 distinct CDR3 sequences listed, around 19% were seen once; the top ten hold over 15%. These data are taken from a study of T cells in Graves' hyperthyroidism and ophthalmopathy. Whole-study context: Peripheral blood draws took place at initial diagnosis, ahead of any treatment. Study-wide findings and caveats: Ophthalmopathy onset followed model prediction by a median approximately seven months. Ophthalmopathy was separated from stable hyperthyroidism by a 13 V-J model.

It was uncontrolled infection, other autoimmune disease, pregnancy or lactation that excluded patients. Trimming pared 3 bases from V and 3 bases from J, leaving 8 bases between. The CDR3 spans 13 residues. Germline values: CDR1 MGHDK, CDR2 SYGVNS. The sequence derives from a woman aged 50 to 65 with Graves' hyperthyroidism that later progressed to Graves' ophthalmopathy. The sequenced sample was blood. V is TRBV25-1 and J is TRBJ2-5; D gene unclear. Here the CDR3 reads CASSEVTEETQYF. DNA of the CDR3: TGTGCCAGCAGTGAGGTAACAGAAGAGACCCAGTACTTC.